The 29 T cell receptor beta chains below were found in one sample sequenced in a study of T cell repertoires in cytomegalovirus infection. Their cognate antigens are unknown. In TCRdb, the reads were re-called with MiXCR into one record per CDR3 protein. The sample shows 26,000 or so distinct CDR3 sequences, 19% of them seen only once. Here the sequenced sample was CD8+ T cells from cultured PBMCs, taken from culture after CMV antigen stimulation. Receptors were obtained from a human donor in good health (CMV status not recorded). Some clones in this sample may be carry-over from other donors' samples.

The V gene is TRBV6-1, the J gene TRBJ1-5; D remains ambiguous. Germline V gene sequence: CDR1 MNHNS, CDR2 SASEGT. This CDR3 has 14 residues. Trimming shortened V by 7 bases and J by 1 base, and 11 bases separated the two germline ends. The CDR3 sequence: CASMPAASNQPQHF. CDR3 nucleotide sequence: TGTGCCAGCATGCCCGCCGCCAGCAATCAGCCCCAGCATTTT.

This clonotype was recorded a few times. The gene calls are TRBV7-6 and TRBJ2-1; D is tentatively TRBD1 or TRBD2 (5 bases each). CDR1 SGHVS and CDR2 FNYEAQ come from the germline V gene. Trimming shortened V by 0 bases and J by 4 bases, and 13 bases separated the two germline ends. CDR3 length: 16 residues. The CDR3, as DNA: TGTGCCAGCAGCTTAGCTAGGGACCCAGGGTACAATGAGCAGTTCTTC. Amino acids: CASSLARDPGYNEQFF.

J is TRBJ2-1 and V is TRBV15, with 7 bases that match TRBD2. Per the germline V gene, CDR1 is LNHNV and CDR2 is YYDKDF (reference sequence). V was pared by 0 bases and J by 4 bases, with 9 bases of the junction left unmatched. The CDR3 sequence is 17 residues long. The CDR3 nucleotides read TGTGCCACCAGCAGAGATCGGGGTAGCGGGTCTTACAATGAGCAGTTCTTC. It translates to CATSRDRGSGSYNEQFF. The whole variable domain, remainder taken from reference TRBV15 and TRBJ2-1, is DAMVIQNPRYQVTQFGKPVTLSCSQTLNHNVMYWYQQKSSQAPKLLFHYYDKDFNNEADTPDNFQSRRPNTSFCFLDIRSPGLGDTAMYLCATSRDRGSGSYNEQFFGPGTRLTVL.

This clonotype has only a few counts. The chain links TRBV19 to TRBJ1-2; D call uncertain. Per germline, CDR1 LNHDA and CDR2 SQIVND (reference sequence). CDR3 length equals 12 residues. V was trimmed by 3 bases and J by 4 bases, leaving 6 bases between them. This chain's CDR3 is CASSMAVYGYTF. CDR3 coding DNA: TGTGCCAGTAGTATGGCGGTCTATGGCTACACCTTC.

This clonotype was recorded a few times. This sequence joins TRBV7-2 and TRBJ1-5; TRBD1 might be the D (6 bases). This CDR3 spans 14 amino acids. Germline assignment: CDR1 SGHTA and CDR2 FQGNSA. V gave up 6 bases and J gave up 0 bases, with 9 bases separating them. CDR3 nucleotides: TGTGCCAGCAGTAGGGGACATAGCAATCAGCCCCAGCATTTT. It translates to CASSRGHSNQPQHF.

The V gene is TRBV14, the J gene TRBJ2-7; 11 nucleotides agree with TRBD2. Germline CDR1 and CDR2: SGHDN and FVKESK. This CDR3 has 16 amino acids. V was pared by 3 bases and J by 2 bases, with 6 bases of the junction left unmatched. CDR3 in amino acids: CASSHAGTSGTYEQYF. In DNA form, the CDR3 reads TGTGCCAGCAGCCACGCGGGGACTAGCGGCACCTACGAGCAGTACTTC. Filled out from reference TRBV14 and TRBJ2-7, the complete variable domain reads EAGVTQFPSHSVIEKGQTVTLRCDPISGHDNLYWYRRVMGKEIKFLLHFVKESKQDESGMPNNRFLAERTGGTYSTLKVQPAELEDSGVYFCASSHAGTSGTYEQYFGPGTRLTVT.

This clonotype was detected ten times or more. The CDR3 sequence: CASSRQGPKGEQYF. In DNA form, the CDR3 reads TGTGCCAGCAGTCGACAGGGGCCCAAGGGCGAGCAGTACTTC. This rearrangement joins TRBV7-3 to TRBJ2-7, with 8 bases fitting TRBD1. Germline loops: CDR1 SGHTA, CDR2 FQGTGA. J lost 6 bases, V lost 6 bases, and 10 bases had no gene match. This CDR3 region has 14 residues.

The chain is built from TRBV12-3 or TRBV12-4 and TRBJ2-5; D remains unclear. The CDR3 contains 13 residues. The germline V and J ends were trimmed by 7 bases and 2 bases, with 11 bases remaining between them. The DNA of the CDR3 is TGTGCCAGCACGTGGGGTTCACAAGAGACCCAGTACTTC. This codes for CASTWGSQETQYF.

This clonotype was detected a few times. The CDR3 bases are TGCGTGGGACTAGCGAACACCGGGGAGCTGTTTTTT. Its translation is CVGLANTGELFF. The V call is TRBV20-1, the J call TRBJ2-2; 8 bases align to TRBD2. The V gene's germline CDR1 is DFQATT and CDR2 SNEGSKA (reference sequence). The CDR3 runs to 12 residues.

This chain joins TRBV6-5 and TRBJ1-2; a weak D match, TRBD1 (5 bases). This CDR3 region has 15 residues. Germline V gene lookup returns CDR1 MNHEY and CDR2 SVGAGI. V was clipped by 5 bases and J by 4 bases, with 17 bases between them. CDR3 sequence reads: CASSRQGQGTYGYTF. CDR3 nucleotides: TGTGCCAGCAGTAGACAAGGGCAGGGAACCTATGGCTACACCTTC.

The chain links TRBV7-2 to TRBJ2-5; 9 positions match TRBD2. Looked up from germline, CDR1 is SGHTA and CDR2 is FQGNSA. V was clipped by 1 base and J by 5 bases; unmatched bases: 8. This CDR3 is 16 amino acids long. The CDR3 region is CASSLERRGGPETQYF. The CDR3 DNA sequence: TGTGCCAGCAGCTTAGAAAGGCGGGGGGGCCCGGAGACCCAGTACTTC.

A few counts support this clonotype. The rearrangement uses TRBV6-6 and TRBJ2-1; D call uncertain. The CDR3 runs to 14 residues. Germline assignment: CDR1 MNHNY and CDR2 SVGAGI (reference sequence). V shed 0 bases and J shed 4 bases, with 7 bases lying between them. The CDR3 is CASSYSLEYNEQFF. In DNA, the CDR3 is TGTGCCAGCAGTTACTCATTAGAGTACAATGAGCAGTTCTTC.

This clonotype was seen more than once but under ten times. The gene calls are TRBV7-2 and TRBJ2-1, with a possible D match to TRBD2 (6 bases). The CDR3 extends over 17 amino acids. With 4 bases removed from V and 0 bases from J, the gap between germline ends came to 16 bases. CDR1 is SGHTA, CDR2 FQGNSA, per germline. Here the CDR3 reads CASSSRTKFDSYNEQFF. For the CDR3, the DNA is TGTGCCAGCAGCTCTAGGACTAAATTCGACTCCTACAATGAGCAGTTCTTC.

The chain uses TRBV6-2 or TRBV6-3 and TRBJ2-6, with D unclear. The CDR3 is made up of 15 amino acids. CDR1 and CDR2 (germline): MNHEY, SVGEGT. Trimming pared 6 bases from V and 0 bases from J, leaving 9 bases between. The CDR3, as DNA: TGTGCCAGCAGACAACAGAGCTCTGGGGCCAACGTCCTGACTTTC. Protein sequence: CASRQQSSGANVLTF.

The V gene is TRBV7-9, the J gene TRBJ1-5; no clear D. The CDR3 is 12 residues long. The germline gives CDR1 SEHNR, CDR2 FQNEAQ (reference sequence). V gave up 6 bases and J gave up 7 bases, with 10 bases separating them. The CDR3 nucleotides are TGTGCCAGCAGTCATCTTAACCAGCCCCAGCATTTT. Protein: CASSHLNQPQHF.

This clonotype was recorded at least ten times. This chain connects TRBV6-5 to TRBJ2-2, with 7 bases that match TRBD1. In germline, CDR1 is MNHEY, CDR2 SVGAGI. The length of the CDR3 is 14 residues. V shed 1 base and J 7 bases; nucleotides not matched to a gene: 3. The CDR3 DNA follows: TGTGCCAGCAGTTACTTAGGGGGCGGCGGGGAGCTGTTTTTT. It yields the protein CASSYLGGGGELFF.

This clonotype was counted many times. In DNA form, the CDR3 reads TGTGCCAGCAGGTTAGGGGCGGGAGGTCCCCCAGATACGCAGTATTTT. Its translation is CASRLGAGGPPDTQYF. The chain couples TRBV27 to TRBJ2-3; TRBD2 matches 8 bases. V lost 6 bases and J lost 4; bases outside the gene matches: 12. Germline loops: CDR1 MNHEY, CDR2 SMNVEV (reference sequence). The CDR3 is made up of 16 amino acids.

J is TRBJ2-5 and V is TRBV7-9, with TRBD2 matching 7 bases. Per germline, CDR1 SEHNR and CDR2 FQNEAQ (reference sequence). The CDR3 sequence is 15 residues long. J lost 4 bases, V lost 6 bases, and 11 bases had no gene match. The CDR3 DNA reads TGTGCCAGCAGTTCTGGGGCGGGGGTCCCAGAGACCCAGTACTTC. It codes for CASSSGAGVPETQYF.

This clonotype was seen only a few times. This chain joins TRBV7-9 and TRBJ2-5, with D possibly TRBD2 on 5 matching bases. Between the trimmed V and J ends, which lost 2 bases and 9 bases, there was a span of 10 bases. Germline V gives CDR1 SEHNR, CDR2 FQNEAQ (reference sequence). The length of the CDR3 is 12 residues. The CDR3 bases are TGTGCCAGCAGCTTAAGGGCGGAGGCCCAGTACTTC. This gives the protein CASSLRAEAQYF. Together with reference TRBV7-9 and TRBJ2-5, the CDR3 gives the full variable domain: DTGVSQNPRHKITKRGQNVTFRCDPISEHNRLYWYRQTLGQGPEFLTYFQNEAQLEKSRLLSDRFSAERPKGSFSTLEIQRTEQGDSAMYLCASSLRAEAQYFGPGTRLLVL.

The CDR3 DNA reads TGTGCCAGCAGCTCCGGGACTAAGCAGTATTTT. Protein sequence: CASSSGTKQYF. The chain uses TRBV7-3 and TRBJ2-3, with 7 positions matching TRBD2. The CDR3 runs to 11 residues. The germline V gene has CDR1 SGHTA and CDR2 FQGTGA. Unmatched junction bases numbered 3, after V lost 4 bases and J lost 11 bases.

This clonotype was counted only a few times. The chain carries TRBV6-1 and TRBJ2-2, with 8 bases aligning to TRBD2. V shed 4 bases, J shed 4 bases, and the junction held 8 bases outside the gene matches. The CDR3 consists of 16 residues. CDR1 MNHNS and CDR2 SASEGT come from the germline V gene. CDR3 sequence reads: CASSGIAGWSTGELFF. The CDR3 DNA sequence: TGTGCCAGCAGTGGAATAGCGGGGTGGTCCACCGGGGAGCTGTTTTTT.

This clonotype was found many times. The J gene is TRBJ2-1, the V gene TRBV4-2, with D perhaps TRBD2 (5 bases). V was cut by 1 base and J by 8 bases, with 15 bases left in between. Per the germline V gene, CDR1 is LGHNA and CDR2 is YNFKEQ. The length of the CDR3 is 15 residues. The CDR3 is CASSQGGSGYDEQFF. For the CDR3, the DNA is TGTGCCAGCAGCCAAGGAGGGAGCGGTTATGATGAGCAGTTCTTC.

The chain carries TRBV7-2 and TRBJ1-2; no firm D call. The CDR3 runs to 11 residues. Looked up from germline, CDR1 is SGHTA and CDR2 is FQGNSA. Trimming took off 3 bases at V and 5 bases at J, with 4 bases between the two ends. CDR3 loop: CASSFSYGYTF. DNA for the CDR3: TGTGCCAGCAGCTTTTCGTATGGCTACACCTTC.

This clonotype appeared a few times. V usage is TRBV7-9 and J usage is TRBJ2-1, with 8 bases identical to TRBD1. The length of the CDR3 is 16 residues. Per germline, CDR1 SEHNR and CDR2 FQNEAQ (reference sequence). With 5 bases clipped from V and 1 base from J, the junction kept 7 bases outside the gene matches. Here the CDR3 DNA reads TGTGCCAGCAGCAAACGGACAGGGTGGTCCTACAATGAGCAGTTCTTC. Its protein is CASSKRTGWSYNEQFF.

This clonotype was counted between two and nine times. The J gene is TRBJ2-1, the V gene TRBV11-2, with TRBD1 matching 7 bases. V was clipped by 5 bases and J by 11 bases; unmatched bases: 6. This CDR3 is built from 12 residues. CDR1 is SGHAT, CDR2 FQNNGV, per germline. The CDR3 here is CASSLGGQQQFF. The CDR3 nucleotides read TGTGCCAGCAGCCTAGGGGGACAGCAGCAGTTCTTC.

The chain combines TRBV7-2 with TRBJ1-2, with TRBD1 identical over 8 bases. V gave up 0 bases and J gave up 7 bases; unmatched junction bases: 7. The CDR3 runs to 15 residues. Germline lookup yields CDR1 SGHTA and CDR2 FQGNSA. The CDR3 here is CASSLASDRVGGYTF. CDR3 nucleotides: TGTGCCAGCAGCTTAGCCTCGGACAGGGTCGGTGGCTACACCTTC.

CDR3 DNA: TGTGCCAGCAGCTCTTCCGGGACTAGCGGGCCCCTCACGAACACCGGGGAGCTGTTTTTT. This gives the protein CASSSSGTSGPLTNTGELFF. The chain is built from TRBV7-8 and TRBJ2-2; 12 bases fit TRBD2. Germline V gene data show CDR1 as SGHVS and CDR2 as FQNEAQ. CDR3 length equals 20 residues. The V and J ends lost 4 bases and 0 bases, in that order; junction bases with no gene match: 12.

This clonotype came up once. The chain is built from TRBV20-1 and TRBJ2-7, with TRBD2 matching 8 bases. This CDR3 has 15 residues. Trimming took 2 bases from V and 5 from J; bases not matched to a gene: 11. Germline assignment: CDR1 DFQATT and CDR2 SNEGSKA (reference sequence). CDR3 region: CSARPAGGLLDEQYF. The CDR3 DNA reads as TGCAGTGCTAGACCCGCGGGGGGCCTTTTGGACGAGCAGTACTTC.

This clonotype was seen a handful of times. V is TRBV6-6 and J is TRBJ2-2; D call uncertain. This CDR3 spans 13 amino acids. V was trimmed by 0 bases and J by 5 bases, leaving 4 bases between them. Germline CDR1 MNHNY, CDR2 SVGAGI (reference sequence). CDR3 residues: CASSYSGTGELFF. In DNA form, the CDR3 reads TGTGCCAGCAGTTACTCAGGGACCGGGGAGCTGTTTTTT.